This T cell receptor (beta chain) derives from a study of blood T cell repertoires in COVID-19. Study as a whole: From the United States, Italy and Spain came samples of acute and convalescent COVID-19. PBMCs, B-cell-depleted T cells, or T cells were the source of the cDNA or gDNA that made up the material.

As originally analysed: It was from reference gene primer amplification that nucleated cell counts were estimated. Sequenced by immunoSEQ multiplex PCR; TCRdb stores in-frame clones only, minus some. The V and J calls and clone size come from that table; D and trimming were worked out from the DNA. This sample has 180,000 or so clones; roughly 89% occur once, and the top ten carry approximately 0.64%. The V and J ends lost 4 bases and 0 bases respectively, with 10 bases between them. This CDR3 has 14 residues. CDR1 is SGHTS, CDR2 YDEGEE, per germline. Sequencing input: peripheral blood. This receptor was obtained from a man in his fifties with acute or convalescent COVID-19. V is TRBV5-8 and J is TRBJ1-1, with D possibly TRBD1 on 6 matching bases. CDR3 coding DNA: TGTGCCAGCAGCAATGGACAGATGAACACTGAAGCTTTCTTT. It yields the protein CASSNGQMNTEAFF.